The 3 T cell receptor beta chains given below trace back to one sample, sequenced in a study of OX40 agonist ivuxolimab in advanced cancers. Profiled with immunoSEQ multiplex PCR; TCRdb holds only in-frame clones, not every one. The data show some 17,000 clones, around 67% seen once. Sample: CD4+ or CD8+ T cells sorted from blood, taken in a trial of the OX40 agonist ivuxolimab. The receptors stem from an adult with an advanced solid tumor such as melanoma, head and neck, liver or kidney cancer.

The V call is TRBV25-1, the J call TRBJ2-1; 13 nucleotides agree with TRBD2. CDR3 length: 18 residues. CDR1 is MGHDK, CDR2 SYGVNS, per germline. The V segment lost 5 bases and the J segment 7 bases; nucleotides outside the gene matches: 14. The CDR3 DNA is TGTGCCAGCAGTCCCTGGACTAGCGGGAGCCATCGGACAAATGAGCAGTTCTTC. Translated, it gives CASSPWTSGSHRTNEQFF. The complete variable domain, with remaining parts taken from reference TRBV25-1 and TRBJ2-1, reads EADIYQTPRYLVIGTGKKITLECSQTMGHDKMYWYQQDPGMELHLIHYSYGVNSTEKGDLSSESTVSRIRTEHFPLTLESARPSHTSQYLCASSPWTSGSHRTNEQFFGPGTRLTVL.

V is TRBV11-2 and J is TRBJ2-7; no definite D call. Germline CDR1 SGHAT, CDR2 FQNNGV. V shed 5 bases and J shed 12 bases, with 14 bases lying between them. CDR3 length equals 11 residues. CDR3 sequence (DNA): TGTGCCAGCAGCATATCCCATACCCGGTACTTC. Its protein product is CASSISHTRYF.

This clone was picked up a small number of times. The chain has TRBV6-4 and TRBJ2-7; D is uncertain. From germline, CDR1 is MRHNA and CDR2 SNTAGT. The V end lost 5 bases, the J end lost 2 bases, and 10 bases lay between the germline ends. The CDR3 runs 13 residues. Here the CDR3 reads CASSWVSAYEQYF. The CDR3 region has the DNA TGTGCCAGCAGTTGGGTAAGCGCCTACGAGCAGTACTTC.